The 8 T cell receptor beta chains in this list originate from one sample, sequenced in a study of blood T cell repertoires in COVID-19. Here immunoSEQ multiplex PCR was the method, and the copy in TCRdb shows in-frame clones only, minus some. The table has 65,000 to 70,000 clones, around 87% seen once; the top ten hold more than 15%. Sequences were obtained from peripheral blood. Receptor source: a man in his forties with COVID-19, enrolled during active disease.

The gene calls are TRBV11-2 and TRBJ1-1; D gene ambiguous. The CDR3 runs to 13 residues. With 5 bases removed from V and 3 bases from J, the gap between germline ends came to 10 bases. Germline values: CDR1 SGHAT, CDR2 FQNNGV. CDR3 coding DNA: TGTGCCAGCAGCCCCCTGTCCGACACTGAAGCTTTCTTT. It specifies CASSPLSDTEAFF.

The rearrangement links TRBV3-1 (or the pseudogene TRBV3-2) to TRBJ1-1, with D maybe TRBD1 (5 bases). Germline lookup yields CDR1 LGHDT and CDR2 YNNKEL (reference sequence). The germline V and J ends were trimmed by 4 bases and 6 bases, with 12 bases remaining between them. The CDR3 spans 13 residues. The CDR3 sequence: CASSRSGWSEAFF. The CDR3 bases are TGTGCCAGCAGCCGATCAGGGTGGTCTGAAGCTTTCTTT.

The J gene is TRBJ2-7, the V gene TRBV14; the match to TRBD1 covers 7 bases. J lost 1 base, V lost 1 base, and 4 bases had no gene match. Germline V CDR1 and CDR2: SGHDN, FVKESK. This CDR3 is 15 amino acids long. The CDR3 nucleotides read TGTGCCAGCAGCCAAGTTCCGGGACAGTCCTACGAGCAGTACTTC. Its translation is CASSQVPGQSYEQYF.

In its sample, this clone was seen once. This rearrangement joins TRBV28 to TRBJ1-3, with D maybe TRBD1 (6 bases). The V gene's germline CDR1 is MDHEN and CDR2 SYDVKM. The CDR3 is 13 amino acids. Trimming removed 2 bases from V and 8 bases from J, with 10 bases in between. In DNA, the CDR3 is TGTGCCAGCAGTTTACAGGGGCGAGACACCATATATTTT. Its protein is CASSLQGRDTIYF.

V and J are TRBV24-1 and TRBJ1-3; D possibly corresponds to TRBD1 (6 bases). Per the germline V gene, CDR1 is KGHDR and CDR2 is SFDVKD. CDR3 length: 17 amino acids. The V end was cut by 5 bases, the J end by 0 bases, with 16 bases between. The CDR3 is CATSGGGDPSSGNTIYF. As DNA, the CDR3 is TGTGCCACCAGTGGCGGGGGCGATCCTTCCTCTGGAAACACCATATATTTT.

This clone was counted only a few times. V usage is TRBV6-5 and J usage is TRBJ2-1; tentatively, D is TRBD1 (5 bases). Germline CDR1 MNHEY, CDR2 SVGAGI. The CDR3 is made up of 14 amino acids. V was shortened by 7 bases and J by 10 bases, with 20 bases between the two germline ends. The DNA for the CDR3 is TGTGCCAGCACCCCCCGACAGTTCCCTGAGGAGCAGTTCTTC. Amino acid sequence: CASTPRQFPEEQFF.

The chain's CDR3 is CASSLSGGQETQYF. The CDR3 region has the DNA TGCGCCAGCAGCCTATCCGGGGGCCAAGAGACCCAGTACTTC. The chain joins TRBV5-1 to TRBJ2-5, with D possibly TRBD2 on 6 matching bases. Germline V CDR1 and CDR2: SGHRS, YFSETQ. Deletions cut 4 bases from V and 1 base from J, with 11 bases between. This CDR3 has 14 residues.

The genes are TRBV7-3 and TRBJ1-6, with D tentatively TRBD1 (6 bases). Germline V gene sequence: CDR1 SGHTA, CDR2 FQGTGA. Trimming cost V 5 bases and J 8 bases, with 13 bases left between them. The CDR3 has 14 amino acids. For the CDR3, the DNA is TGTGCCAGCAGCACGACAGGTGCCGATTCACCCCTCCACTTT. Its translation is CASSTTGADSPLHF.